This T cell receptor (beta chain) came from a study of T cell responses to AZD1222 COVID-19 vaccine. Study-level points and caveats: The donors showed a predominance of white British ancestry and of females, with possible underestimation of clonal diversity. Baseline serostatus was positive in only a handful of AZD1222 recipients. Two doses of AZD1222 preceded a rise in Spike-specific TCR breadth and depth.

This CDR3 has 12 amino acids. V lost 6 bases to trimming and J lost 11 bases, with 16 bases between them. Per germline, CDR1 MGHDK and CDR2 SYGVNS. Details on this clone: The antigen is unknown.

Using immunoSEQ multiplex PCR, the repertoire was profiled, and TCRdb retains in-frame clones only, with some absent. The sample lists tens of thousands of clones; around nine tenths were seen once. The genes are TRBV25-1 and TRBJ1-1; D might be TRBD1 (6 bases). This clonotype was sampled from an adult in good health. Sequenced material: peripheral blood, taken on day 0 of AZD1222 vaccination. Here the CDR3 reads CASRLGQSSAFF. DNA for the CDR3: TGTGCCAGCAGGCTTGGACAGAGCAGCGCTTTCTTT.